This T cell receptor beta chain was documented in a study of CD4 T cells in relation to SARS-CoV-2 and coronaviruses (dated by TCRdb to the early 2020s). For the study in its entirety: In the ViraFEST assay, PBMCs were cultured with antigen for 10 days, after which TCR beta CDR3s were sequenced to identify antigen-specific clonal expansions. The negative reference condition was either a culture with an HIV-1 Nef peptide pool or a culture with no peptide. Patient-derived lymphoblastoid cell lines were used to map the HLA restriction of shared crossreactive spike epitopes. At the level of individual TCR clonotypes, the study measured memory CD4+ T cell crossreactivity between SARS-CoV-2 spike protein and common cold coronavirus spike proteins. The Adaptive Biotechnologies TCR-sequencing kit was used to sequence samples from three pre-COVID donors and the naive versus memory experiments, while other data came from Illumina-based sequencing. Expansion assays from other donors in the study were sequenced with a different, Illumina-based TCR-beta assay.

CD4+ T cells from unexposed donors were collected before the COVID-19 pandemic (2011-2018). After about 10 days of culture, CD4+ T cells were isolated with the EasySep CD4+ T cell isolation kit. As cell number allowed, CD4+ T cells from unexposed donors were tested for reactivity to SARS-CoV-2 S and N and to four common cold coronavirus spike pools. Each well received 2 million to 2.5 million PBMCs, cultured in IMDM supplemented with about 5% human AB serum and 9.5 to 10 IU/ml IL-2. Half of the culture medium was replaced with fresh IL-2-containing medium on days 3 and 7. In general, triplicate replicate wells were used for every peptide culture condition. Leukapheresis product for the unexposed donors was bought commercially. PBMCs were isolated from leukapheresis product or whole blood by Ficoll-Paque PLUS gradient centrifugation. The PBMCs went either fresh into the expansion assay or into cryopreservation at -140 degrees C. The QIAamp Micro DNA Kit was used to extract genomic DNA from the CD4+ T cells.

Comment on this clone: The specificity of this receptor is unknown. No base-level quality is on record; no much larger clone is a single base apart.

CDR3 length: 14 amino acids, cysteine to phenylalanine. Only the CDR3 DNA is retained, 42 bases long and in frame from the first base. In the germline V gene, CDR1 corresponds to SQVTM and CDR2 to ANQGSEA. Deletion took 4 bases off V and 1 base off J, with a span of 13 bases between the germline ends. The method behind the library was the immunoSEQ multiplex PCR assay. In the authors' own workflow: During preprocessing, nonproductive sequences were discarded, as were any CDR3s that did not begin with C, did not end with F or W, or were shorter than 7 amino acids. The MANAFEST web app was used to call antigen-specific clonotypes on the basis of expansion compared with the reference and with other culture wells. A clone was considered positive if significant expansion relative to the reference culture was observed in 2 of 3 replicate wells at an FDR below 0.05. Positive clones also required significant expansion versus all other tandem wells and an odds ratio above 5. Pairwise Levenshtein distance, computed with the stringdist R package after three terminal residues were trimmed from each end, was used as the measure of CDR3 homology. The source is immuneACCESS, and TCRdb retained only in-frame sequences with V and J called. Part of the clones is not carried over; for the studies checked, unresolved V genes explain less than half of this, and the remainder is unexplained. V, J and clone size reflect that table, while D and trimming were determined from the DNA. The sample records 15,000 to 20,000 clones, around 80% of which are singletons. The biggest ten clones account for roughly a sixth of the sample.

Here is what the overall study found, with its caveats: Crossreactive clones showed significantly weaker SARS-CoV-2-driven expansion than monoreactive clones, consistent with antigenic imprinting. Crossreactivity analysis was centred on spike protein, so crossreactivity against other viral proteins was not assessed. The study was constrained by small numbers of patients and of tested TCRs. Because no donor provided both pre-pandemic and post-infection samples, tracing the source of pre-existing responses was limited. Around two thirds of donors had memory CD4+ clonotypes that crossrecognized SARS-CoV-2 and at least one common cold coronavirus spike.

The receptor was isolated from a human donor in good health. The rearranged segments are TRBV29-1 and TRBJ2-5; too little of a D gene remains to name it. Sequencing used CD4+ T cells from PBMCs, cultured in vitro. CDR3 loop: CSVVPRATQETQYF. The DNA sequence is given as TGCAGCGTTGTCCCCCGGGCAACCCAAGAGACCCAGTACTTC.